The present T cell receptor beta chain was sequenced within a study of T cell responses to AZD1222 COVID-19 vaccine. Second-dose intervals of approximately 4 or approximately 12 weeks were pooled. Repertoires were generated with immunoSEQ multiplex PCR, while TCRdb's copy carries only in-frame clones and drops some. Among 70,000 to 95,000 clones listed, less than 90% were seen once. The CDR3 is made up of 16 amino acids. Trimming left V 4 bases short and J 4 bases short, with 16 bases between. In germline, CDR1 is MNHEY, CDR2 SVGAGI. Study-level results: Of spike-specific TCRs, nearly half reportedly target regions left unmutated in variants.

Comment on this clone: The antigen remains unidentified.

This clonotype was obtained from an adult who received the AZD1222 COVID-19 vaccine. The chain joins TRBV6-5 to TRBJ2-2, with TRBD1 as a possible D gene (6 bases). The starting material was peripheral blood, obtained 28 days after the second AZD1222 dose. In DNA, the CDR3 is TGTGCCAGCAGTTCTTACGGGACATCGGGCACCGGGGAGCTGTTTTTT. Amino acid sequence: CASSSYGTSGTGELFF.